The T cell receptor (beta chain) under discussion was sequenced for a study of beta chain features in type 1 diabetes. Points from the study as a whole: Whether HLA type affects TCRB rearrangement stayed undetermined in the present work.

V gave up 6 bases and J gave up 14 bases, with 26 bases separating them. CDR3 length: 15 residues. The germline gives CDR1 KGHSH, CDR2 LQKENI. As every portion of the isolated RNA was reverse transcribed, the sequencing read expressed TCRB transcripts. Profiling relied on immunoSEQ multiplex PCR, and the TCRdb table lists in-frame clones only, not all of them. The sample has under 400,000 clones, around 20% seen once. Remarks on this clone: Its antigen is currently unknown.

This chain joins TRBV18 and TRBJ2-1, with a possible D match to TRBD2 (5 bases). This receptor was obtained from a woman between 18 and 29 years old in good health. Specimen: naive CD4+ T cells from blood. The CDR3 region is CASSFLNVGATVEFF. In nucleotides, the CDR3 is TGTGCCAGCTCCTTTTTGAATGTGGGAGCCACCGTGGAGTTCTTC.